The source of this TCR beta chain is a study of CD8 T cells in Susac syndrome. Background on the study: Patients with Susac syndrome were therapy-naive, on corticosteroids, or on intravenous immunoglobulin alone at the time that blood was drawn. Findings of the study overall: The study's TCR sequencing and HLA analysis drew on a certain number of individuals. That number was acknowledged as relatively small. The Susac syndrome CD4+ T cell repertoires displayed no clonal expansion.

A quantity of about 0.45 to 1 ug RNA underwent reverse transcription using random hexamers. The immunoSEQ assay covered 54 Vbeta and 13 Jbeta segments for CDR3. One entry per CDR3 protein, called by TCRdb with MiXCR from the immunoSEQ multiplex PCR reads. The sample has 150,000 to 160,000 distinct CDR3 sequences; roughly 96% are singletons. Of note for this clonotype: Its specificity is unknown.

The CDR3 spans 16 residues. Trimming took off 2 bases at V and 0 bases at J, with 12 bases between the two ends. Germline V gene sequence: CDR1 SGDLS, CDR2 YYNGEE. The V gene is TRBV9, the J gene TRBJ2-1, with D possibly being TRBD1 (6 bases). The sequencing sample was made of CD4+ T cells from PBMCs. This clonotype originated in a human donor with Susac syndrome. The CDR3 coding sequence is TGTGCCAGCAGCGTCGAAACAGGGTACTCCTACAATGAGCAGTTCTTC. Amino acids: CASSVETGYSYNEQFF. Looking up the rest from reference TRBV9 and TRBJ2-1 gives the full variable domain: DSGVTQTPKHLITATGQRVTLRCSPRSGDLSVYWYQQSLDQGLQFLIQYYNGEERAKGNILERFSAQQFPDLHSELNLSSLELGDSALYFCASSVETGYSYNEQFFGPGTRLTVL.